This T cell receptor beta chain is drawn from a study of beta chain features in type 1 diabetes listed by TCRdb under 2018. About the investigation overall: No differences in mean age, gender distribution, total cell number or subset yield were found between patients and healthy donors. A total of some 110 million sorted cells were examined across all samples, and the number of cells per subset was strongly correlated with RNA yield. Regulatory and stem cell-like memory subsets were isolated from only 8 patients and roughly 8 healthy donors, whereas naive and central memory subsets came from all 28 donors. In the study, recently diagnosed type 1 diabetes patients and matched healthy donors were compared on the TCRB repertoires of their sorted circulating CD4+ T cell subsets.

Broader findings and caveats from the paper: Because cDNA was sequenced instead of genomic DNA, highly expressing activated cells could be over-represented, though the groups showed no difference in activation or CD3 levels. PCR might favor shorter templates, but patient and control samples were amplified and corrected together, so any skew would affect both groups equally. The naive, central memory and regulatory TCRB repertoires appeared to resemble one another more closely among patients than among healthy donors. At VDJ recombination sites, patients with type 1 diabetes made fewer insertions and deleted more nucleotides, a pattern implying thymic rearrangement abnormalities. In all four CD4+ subsets, TCRB CDR3 length was moderately but significantly shorter in type 1 diabetes patients. HLA sub-analyses involved small numbers of individuals, so any influence of HLA type on TCRB rearrangement remained unresolved.

A remark on this clone: What antigen it recognizes has not been identified. One base away there is no much larger clone; base qualities are not given.

Between the V and J ends, shortened by 3 bases and 5 bases respectively, the junction contains 14 bases. Looking up the germline V gene yields CDR1 SGDLS and CDR2 YYNGEE. The CDR3, cysteine through phenylalanine, is 14 amino acids long. The DNA shown is the 42-base CDR3, in frame from base 1. Each donor gave one peripheral blood draw, roughly 0.12 L on average, collected into heparinised tubes. Using a panel that included CD45RO, CCR7, CD25, CD127, CD95 and CD27, naive, central memory, regulatory and stem cell-like memory CD4+ T cells were sorted on a BD FACSAria II. A purity above 98% was achieved for all sorted populations. PBMCs were separated immediately by Lymphoprep density gradient centrifugation and were stained directly, without being cultured. Samples were stained and sorted in pairs, with one healthy donor and one patient per experiment, so that batch effects were minimized. The entire amount of isolated RNA was reverse transcribed using the High Capacity cDNA Reverse Transcription Kit, so the sequenced TCRB transcripts were expressed ones. Naive, central memory and regulatory T cell samples underwent deep immunoSEQ sequencing, averaging about 3.57 million total reads per sample. Sorted cells were lysed in RLT buffer, and RNA was extracted using DNase-treated RNeasy Micro or Mini kits according to cell number. Each cell subset was processed on its own to prevent cross-contamination, while patient and healthy donor samples were processed together. The immunoSEQ multiplex PCR was used to amplify TCRB sequences from cDNA, yielding 87-bp fragments that span the CDR3 region. Sequencing of the amplicons was done on the Illumina HiSeq platform. The authors processed their data as follows. PCR bias was computationally corrected using synthetic template baselines, reads within Hamming distance 2 were collapsed, and singletons that could not be merged were discarded. Reads were aligned to IMGT to assign V, D and J genes, CDR3 length, and insertions or deletions at six rearrangement sites. Within each subset, clonotype counts were normalized to the number of sorted cells before true diversity and Gini coefficients were calculated with the tcR R package. Repertoire sharing was quantified using the overlap coefficient calculated on TCRB nucleotide sequences. Out-of-frame TCRB sequences from naive cells were analyzed as a proxy for the pre-selection repertoire. Entries here come from immuneACCESS through TCRdb and include only in-frame sequences with V and J called. Some clones fail to appear in such tables; in the studies checked, an unresolved V gene covers under half of the shortfall, and the cause of the remainder is unknown. V, J and clone size were drawn from that table, and D and trimming were deduced from the DNA. The sample table records 810,000 or so clones; 15% to 20% of these occur just once. 0.02% to 0.025% of the sample belongs to the ten largest clones.

The sequence came from a woman aged 18-29 years in good health. The chain is assembled from TRBV9 and TRBJ1-1; 5 matching bases give a weak D call of TRBD1. Specimen: naive CD4+ T cells from blood. The cell subset or site label of this sample denotes: true naive CD4+ T cells. CDR3 protein: CASSAQEARTEAFF. At the DNA level, the sequence is TGTGCCAGCAGCGCACAGGAGGCGAGGACTGAAGCTTTCTTT.